The 27 T cell receptor beta chains below were found in one sample sequenced in a study of T cell repertoires in cytomegalovirus infection. One entry per CDR3 protein, called by TCRdb with MiXCR from the reads. The sample lists around 530,000 distinct CDR3 sequences, about 30% occurring once. Input material: PBMCs. Source of these receptors: a human donor in good health (CMV status not recorded). Some clones in this sample may be carry-over from other donors' samples.

The chain carries TRBV10-2 and TRBJ2-7; the match to TRBD2 covers 8 bases. The germline gives CDR1 WSHSY, CDR2 SAAADI. This CDR3 contains 15 residues. V shed 3 bases, J shed 4 bases, and the junction held 8 bases outside the gene matches. CDR3 in DNA: TGCGCCAGCAGTGATCCGGGAGGGCCCTGGTACGAGCAGTACTTC. Translating gives CASSDPGGPWYEQYF.

The chain couples TRBV12-3 or TRBV12-4 to TRBJ1-3; D ambiguous. With 5 bases removed from V and 0 bases from J, the gap between germline ends came to 14 bases. CDR3 length: 16 amino acids. This chain's CDR3 is CASSLLGGRSGNTIYF. DNA of the CDR3: TGTGCCAGCAGTCTGCTCGGCGGGCGCTCTGGAAACACCATATATTTT.

This clonotype has only a few counts. The chain joins TRBV20-1 to TRBJ2-7, with 7 bases fitting TRBD2. Germline V gene data show CDR1 as DFQATT and CDR2 as SNEGSKA (reference sequence). CDR3 length: 14 residues. V shed 1 base and J 0 bases; nucleotides not matched to a gene: 3. The CDR3 loop is CSARASGDSYEQYF. The CDR3 DNA sequence: TGCAGTGCTAGAGCTAGCGGCGACTCCTACGAGCAGTACTTC.

This rearrangement joins TRBV6-2 or TRBV6-3 to TRBJ2-5, with a weak D call TRBD1 (6 bases). CDR1 MNHEY and CDR2 SVGEGT come from the germline V gene. V lost 6 bases to trimming and J lost 2 bases, with 25 bases between them. The CDR3 spans 18 residues. CDR3 coding DNA: TGTGCCAGCAGCCGACGAAACAGGGACCGCAGCGGACAAGAGACCCAGTACTTC. As protein: CASSRRNRDRSGQETQYF.

CDR3 bases: TGTGCCAGCAGCTGGACATCCACAGGGGGCGAAACCGGGGAGCTGTTTTTT. Protein sequence: CASSWTSTGGETGELFF. V usage is TRBV5-5 and J usage is TRBJ2-2, with TRBD1 identical over 9 bases. The CDR3 contains 17 residues. Germline CDR1 is SGHKS and CDR2 is YYEKEE (reference sequence). The J segment lost 5 bases and the V segment lost 3 bases, leaving 11 bases of the junction unmatched.

This clonotype was detected many times. The chain combines TRBV2 with TRBJ2-5; the D gene is possibly TRBD2 (5 bases). Germline CDR1 is SNHLY and CDR2 is FYNNEI. This CDR3 is 14 amino acids long. The V end lost 1 base, the J end lost 5 bases, and 11 bases lay between the germline ends. Here the CDR3 DNA reads TGTGCCAGCAGTGAAGGTAGAGGCGGGGAGACCCAGTACTTC. It translates to CASSEGRGGETQYF.

This clonotype was counted only a few times. The J gene is TRBJ2-3, the V gene TRBV19; 14 positions match TRBD2. Per the germline V gene, CDR1 is LNHDA and CDR2 is SQIVND (reference sequence). The trim removed 4 bases at V and 3 bases at J, leaving 6 bases unmatched. The CDR3 contains 17 residues. CDR3 residues: CASSTGTSGSVTDTQYF. The CDR3 DNA reads TGTGCCAGTAGTACCGGGACTAGCGGGAGTGTGACAGATACGCAGTATTTT.

The gene calls are TRBV20-1 and TRBJ2-5; 9 positions agree with TRBD2. Trimming at V came to 6 bases and at J to 4 bases, leaving 12 bases not matched to a gene. The CDR3 runs 15 residues. Germline loops: CDR1 DFQATT, CDR2 SNEGSKA (reference sequence). CDR3 region: CSAAGGRIGRETQYF. CDR3 DNA: TGCAGTGCGGCGGGGGGGCGGATCGGGAGAGAGACCCAGTACTTC.

This clonotype turned up a few times. The V call is TRBV10-3, the J call TRBJ2-7, with 8 bases lining up with TRBD1. Trimming cost V 3 bases and J 5 bases; bases outside gene matches: 12. The length of the CDR3 is 16 residues. Germline CDR1 reads ENHRY; CDR2 reads SYGVKD. The CDR3 DNA reads TGTGCCATCAGTGAACCCGGACAGGGCCGACGGGACGAGCAGTACTTC. This sequence encodes CAISEPGQGRRDEQYF.

The gene calls are TRBV7-9 and TRBJ1-4, with TRBD1 matching over 10 bases. Per the germline V gene, CDR1 is SEHNR and CDR2 is FQNEAQ (reference sequence). The CDR3 has 17 residues. V was clipped by 4 bases and J by 0 bases; unmatched bases: 5. The CDR3 protein is CASSSRTGGTTNEKLFF. In DNA, the CDR3 is TGTGCCAGCAGCTCTAGGACAGGGGGAACAACTAATGAAAAACTGTTTTTT. Based on the CDR3 plus reference TRBV7-9 and TRBJ1-4, the full variable domain is DTGVSQNPRHKITKRGQNVTFRCDPISEHNRLYWYRQTLGQGPEFLTYFQNEAQLEKSRLLSDRFSAERPKGSFSTLEIQRTEQGDSAMYLCASSSRTGGTTNEKLFFGSGTQLSVL.

This clonotype was counted at least ten times. The chain is built from TRBV7-2 and TRBJ1-1; D unresolved. Trimming cost V 4 bases and J 0 bases, with 6 bases left between them. CDR3 size: 13 residues. CDR1 and CDR2 (germline): SGHTA, FQGNSA. CDR3 loop: CASSSFLNTEAFF. CDR3 coding DNA: TGTGCCAGCAGCTCTTTTCTGAACACTGAAGCTTTCTTT.

This clonotype was seen ten or more times. The chain has TRBV7-2 and TRBJ2-7, with TRBD2 matching over 8 bases. V shed 4 bases, J shed 4 bases, and the junction held 0 bases outside the gene matches. The CDR3 totals 12 residues. From germline, CDR1 is SGHTA and CDR2 FQGNSA. CDR3 residues: CASSSSGYEQYV. CDR3 nucleotide sequence: TGTGCCAGCAGCTCTAGCGGGTACGAGCAGTACGTC.

This chain links TRBV6-2 or TRBV6-3 with TRBJ1-1; D gene unclear. Trimming took 7 bases from V and 3 from J, leaving 9 bases between them. Germline loops: CDR1 MNHEY, CDR2 SVGEGT. CDR3 length: 12 residues. CDR3 amino acids: CASKAEYTEAFF. DNA for the CDR3: TGTGCCAGCAAGGCGGAGTACACTGAAGCTTTCTTT.

The chain combines TRBV11-2 with TRBJ2-1; 12 bases are shared with TRBD2. Germline V gene data show CDR1 as SGHAT and CDR2 as FQNNGV. The trim removed 5 bases at V and 0 bases at J, leaving 8 bases unmatched. The CDR3 runs to 18 residues. Here the CDR3 DNA reads TGTGCCAGCAGCCCTACTAGCGGGAGGTCACCCTCCTACAATGAGCAGTTCTTC. Its protein product is CASSPTSGRSPSYNEQFF.

In DNA, the CDR3 is TGTGCCAGCAGCTTAGGCGTAGCGGGAGGGGCCCCCACAGATACGCAGTATTTT. Protein sequence: CASSLGVAGGAPTDTQYF. The chain couples TRBV7-3 to TRBJ2-3; 11 bases are shared with TRBD2. V trimming: 2 bases; J trimming: 2 bases; junction bases outside the gene matches: 9. The CDR3 extends over 18 amino acids. Germline V lookup: CDR1 SGHTA, CDR2 FQGTGA.

The chain is built from TRBV11-2 and TRBJ2-1, with 11 bases identical to TRBD2. The CDR3 spans 13 residues. J was trimmed by 10 bases and V by 6 bases; bases with no gene match: 5. The germline V gene has CDR1 SGHAT and CDR2 FQNNGV. In DNA, the CDR3 is TGTGCCAGCAGGATAGCGGGGGGGGTCGAGCAGTTCTTC. This encodes CASRIAGGVEQFF.

This clonotype showed up just once. V usage is TRBV30 and J usage is TRBJ2-1; D possibly corresponds to TRBD2 (5 bases). The CDR3 extends over 11 amino acids. Trimming stripped 4 bases from V and 14 bases from J, with 15 bases between. CDR1 and CDR2 from the germline V gene are GTSNPN and SVGIG (reference sequence). The CDR3 loop reads CAWTSLSVKFF. The DNA for the CDR3 is TGTGCCTGGACTAGCCTTAGTGTTAAGTTCTTC.

V is TRBV2 and J is TRBJ1-2, with D hard to call. The germline gives CDR1 SNHLY, CDR2 FYNNEI. The ends were cut back, 7 bases at V and 2 bases at J, with 14 bases in the middle. The CDR3 totals 14 residues. CDR3 sequence: CASTRGSVNYGYTF. CDR3 sequence (DNA): TGTGCCAGCACCCGAGGGTCCGTGAACTATGGCTACACCTTC.

The rearrangement joins TRBV12-3 or TRBV12-4 to TRBJ1-3, with 7 nucleotides matching TRBD1. The V gene end was trimmed by 3 bases and the J gene end by 2 bases; junction bases not matched to a gene: 7. The CDR3 contains 16 residues. The CDR3 protein is CASSFPGQKPGNTIYF. Written as DNA, the CDR3 is TGTGCCAGCAGTTTCCCGGGACAGAAACCTGGAAACACCATATATTTT.

This clonotype was observed a handful of times. This chain uses TRBV6-2 or TRBV6-3 with TRBJ2-2; a weak D match, TRBD2 (5 bases). Trimming took off 6 bases at V and 4 bases at J, with 6 bases between the two ends. Germline CDR1 and CDR2: MNHEY and SVGEGT. This CDR3 spans 12 amino acids. CDR3 in amino acids: CASRRATGELFF. The CDR3 DNA reads TGTGCCAGCAGGAGGGCCACCGGGGAGCTGTTTTTT.

The CDR3 DNA follows: TGTGCCACCAGTGATACCGGGGGGGAGCTGTTTTTT. This sequence encodes CATSDTGGELFF. This chain uses TRBV24-1 with TRBJ2-2; D gene uncertain. Trimming took off 3 bases at V and 8 bases at J, with 6 bases between the two ends. The germline gives CDR1 KGHDR, CDR2 SFDVKD. The CDR3 spans 12 residues.

The chain recombines TRBV5-1 with TRBJ2-2, with 8 bases fitting TRBD1. Germline CDR1 SGHRS, CDR2 YFSETQ. The J segment lost 0 bases and the V segment lost 4 bases, leaving 5 bases of the junction unmatched. CDR3 length equals 16 residues. The CDR3 DNA reads TGCGCCAGCAGCCCCCGGACAGGGACGAACACCGGGGAGCTGTTTTTT. This translates into CASSPRTGTNTGELFF.

A few counts support this clonotype. V gene TRBV7-2 combines with J gene TRBJ2-1, with 11 nucleotides matching TRBD2. Losses at the gene ends were 5 bases for V and 8 bases for J; bases not matched to a gene: 14. From germline, CDR1 is SGHTA and CDR2 FQGNSA. The length of the CDR3 is 17 residues. CDR3 sequence reads: CASSLRAGTSGRDEQFF. Written as DNA, the CDR3 is TGTGCCAGCAGCCTAAGGGCCGGGACTAGCGGCCGTGATGAGCAGTTCTTC.

The sample holds a few counts of this clonotype. The genes are TRBV20-1 and TRBJ1-2; the D is unclear. V shed 0 bases and J shed 5 bases, with 10 bases lying between them. The germline V gene encodes CDR1 DFQATT and CDR2 SNEGSKA (reference sequence). The CDR3 length is 13 residues. For the CDR3, the DNA is TGCAGTGCTAGAGATCCCGAAGCTTATGGCTACACCTTC. Translation gives CSARDPEAYGYTF.

The V and J genes are TRBV12-3 or TRBV12-4 and TRBJ2-5, with TRBD2 matching over 11 bases. Trimming took 6 bases from V and 1 from J; bases not matched to a gene: 7. This CDR3 comprises 16 residues. CDR3 loop: CASRPTSGGVQETQYF. The CDR3 nucleotides read TGTGCCAGCAGGCCTACTAGCGGGGGTGTCCAAGAGACCCAGTACTTC.

This clonotype was detected ten times or more. This chain links TRBV7-8 with TRBJ1-1; the D is unclear. The V and J ends lost 5 bases and 7 bases respectively, with 8 bases between them. The CDR3 runs 11 residues. Germline lookup yields CDR1 SGHVS and CDR2 FQNEAQ. The CDR3 here is CASSDLVEAFF. The CDR3 nucleotides are TGTGCCAGCAGCGACCTCGTTGAAGCTTTCTTT.

In this sample, this clonotype turned up a few times. The chain carries TRBV7-9 and TRBJ2-7, with 8 bases aligning to TRBD1. V lost 5 bases and J lost 2; bases outside the gene matches: 5. Germline V CDR1 and CDR2: SEHNR, FQNEAQ (reference sequence). The CDR3 sequence is 14 residues long. The CDR3 loop is CASSPRQGPYEQYV. The CDR3 bases are TGTGCCAGCAGCCCGAGACAGGGGCCCTACGAGCAGTACGTC.